This T cell receptor (beta chain) was sequenced in a study of T-cell memory formation after mild COVID-19. Study as a whole: Across donors, TCR clusters were largely donor specific.

Findings and limits, study-wide: There was a balanced CD4/CD8 profile in clones contracting day 15 to 85, and later expanders leaned CD4+. Among contracting clones, CD4+ were mainly CM/EM and CD8+ enriched in EMRA.

This clonotype was counted between two and nine times. The antigen is unknown. The J segment lost 8 bases and the V segment lost 6 bases, leaving 16 bases of the junction unmatched. The CDR3 loop spans 16 amino acids. The germline gives CDR1 SGHDN, CDR2 FVKESK. TCRdb redid the calling of the 5' RACE reads with MiXCR, one entry per CDR3 protein. The repertoire holds a few hundred thousand distinct CDR3 sequences, with around a fifth as singletons. The sequence derives from an adult woman who had mild COVID-19 (a few samples of this study predate the infection). Cell type and time point are not known. Sequenced material: PBMCs or a T cell subset sorted from them (not recorded which). The chain links TRBV14 to TRBJ2-1; TRBD2 matches 7 bases. The CDR3 protein is CASRSAWGEGRHEQFF. For the CDR3, the DNA is TGTGCCAGCAGGTCCGCTTGGGGGGAGGGCCGGCATGAGCAGTTCTTC.